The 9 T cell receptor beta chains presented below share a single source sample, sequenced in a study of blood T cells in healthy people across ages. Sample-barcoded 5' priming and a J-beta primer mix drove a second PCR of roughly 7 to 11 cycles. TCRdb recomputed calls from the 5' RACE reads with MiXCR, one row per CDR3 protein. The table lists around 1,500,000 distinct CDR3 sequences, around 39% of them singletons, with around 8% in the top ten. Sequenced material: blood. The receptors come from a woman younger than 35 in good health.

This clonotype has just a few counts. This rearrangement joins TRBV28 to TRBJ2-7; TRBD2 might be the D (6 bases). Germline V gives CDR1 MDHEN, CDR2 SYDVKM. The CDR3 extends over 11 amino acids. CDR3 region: CSEGTPYEQYF. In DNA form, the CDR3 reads TGTTCAGAGGGGACTCCGTATGAGCAGTACTTC. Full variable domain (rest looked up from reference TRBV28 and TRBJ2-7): DVKVTQSSRYLVKRTGEKVFLECVQDMDHENMFWYRQDPGLGLRLIYFSYDVKMKEKGDIPEGYSVSREKKERFSLILESASTNQTSMYLCSEGTPYEQYFGPGTRLTVT.

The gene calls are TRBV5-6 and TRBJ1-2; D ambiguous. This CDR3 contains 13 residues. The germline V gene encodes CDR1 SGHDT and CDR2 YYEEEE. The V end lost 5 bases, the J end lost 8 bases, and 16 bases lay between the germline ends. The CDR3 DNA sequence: TGTGCCAGCAGAAAACCCTCGGAACTCGGCTACACCTTC. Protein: CASRKPSELGYTF.

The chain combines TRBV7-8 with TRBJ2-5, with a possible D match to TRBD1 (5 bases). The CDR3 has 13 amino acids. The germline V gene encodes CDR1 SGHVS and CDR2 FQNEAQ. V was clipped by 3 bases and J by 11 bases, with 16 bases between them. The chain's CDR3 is CASSFRVGNEQYF. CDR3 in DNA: TGTGCCAGCAGCTTCAGGGTGGGTAATGAGCAGTACTTC.

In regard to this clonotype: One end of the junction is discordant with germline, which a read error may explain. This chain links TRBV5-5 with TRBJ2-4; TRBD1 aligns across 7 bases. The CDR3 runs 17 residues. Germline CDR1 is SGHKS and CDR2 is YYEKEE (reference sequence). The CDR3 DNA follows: TGTGCCAGCAGCTTGGCCCTCGGAGACAGGGCCCAAAACATTCGGTACTTC. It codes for CASSLALGDRAQNIRYF.

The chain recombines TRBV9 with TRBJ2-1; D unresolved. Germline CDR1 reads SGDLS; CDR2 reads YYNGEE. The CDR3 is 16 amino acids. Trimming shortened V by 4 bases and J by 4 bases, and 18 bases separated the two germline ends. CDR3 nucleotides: TGTGCCAGCAGCCCCTCGAGTTACAGCTCTTACAATGAGCAGTTCTTC. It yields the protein CASSPSSYSSYNEQFF.

The CDR3 sequence: CASSFFGGNQPQHF. CDR3 nucleotides: TGTGCCAGCAGTTTCTTTGGAGGCAATCAGCCCCAGCATTTT. The chain carries TRBV12-3 or TRBV12-4 and TRBJ1-5; no reliable D call. V dropped 3 bases and J dropped 2 bases, with 8 bases sitting between them. This CDR3 contains 14 residues.

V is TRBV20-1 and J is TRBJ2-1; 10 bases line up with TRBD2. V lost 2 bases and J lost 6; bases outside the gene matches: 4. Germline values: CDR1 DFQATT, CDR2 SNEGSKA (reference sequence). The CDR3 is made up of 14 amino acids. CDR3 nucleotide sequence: TGCAGTGCTAGAACAGCGGGGGGGGTCAATGAGCAGTTCTTC. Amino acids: CSARTAGGVNEQFF.

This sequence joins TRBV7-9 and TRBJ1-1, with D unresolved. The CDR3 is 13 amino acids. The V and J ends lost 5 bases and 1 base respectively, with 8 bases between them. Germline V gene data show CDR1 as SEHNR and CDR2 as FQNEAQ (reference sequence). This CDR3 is CASSTKANTEAFF. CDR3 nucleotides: TGTGCCAGCAGCACCAAGGCGAACACTGAAGCTTTCTTT. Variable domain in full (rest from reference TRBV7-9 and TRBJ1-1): DTGVSQNPRHKITKRGQNVTFRCDPISEHNRLYWYRQTLGQGPEFLTYFQNEAQLEKSRLLSDRFSAERPKGSFSTLEIQRTEQGDSAMYLCASSTKANTEAFFGQGTRLTVV.

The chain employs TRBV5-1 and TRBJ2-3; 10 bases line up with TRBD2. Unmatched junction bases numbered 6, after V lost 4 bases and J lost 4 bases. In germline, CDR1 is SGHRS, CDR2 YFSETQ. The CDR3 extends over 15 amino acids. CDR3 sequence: CASSEQRGGADTQYF. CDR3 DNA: TGCGCCAGCAGCGAACAGCGGGGGGGAGCAGATACGCAGTATTTT.